This TCR beta chain comes out of a study of shared clonotypes between healthy human individuals (dated by TCRdb to about 2020). For the study in its entirety: A few men and a couple of women, aged 18 to 49 years, made up the cohort. For each donor, CD4 naive and CD4 memory were each given three plates, CD8 naive was given two plates, and CD8 memory was given one plate. The study deeply sequenced blood TCR repertoires of about 5 healthy adults to estimate repertoire size and the extent of clonotype sharing between individuals. To increase sequencing depth and limit assay-specific biases, different laboratories used diverse techniques to prepare libraries and sequence TCR repertoires. Each donor's leukapheresis produced roughly between roughly 0.9 and 8.9 billion PBMCs.

A note on this clone: There is no known antigen for this receptor. No qualities accompany the bases; no much larger clone lies one base away.

Using the deep immunoSEQ assay, TCR CDR3 regions were amplified from genomic DNA by multiplex PCR. Extracted genomic DNA from each cell subset was spread evenly across all wells of several immunoSEQ 96-well plates, with each plate serving as a replicate. For sorted subsets, each replicate PCR was loaded with about 0.2 ug genomic DNA, equivalent to 25,000 to 35,000 T cell genomes. Purified libraries were measured with a Qubit 3.0 fluorometer, size-checked on a Bioanalyzer 2100, and measured again with the KAPA Library Quantification kit. Every immunoSEQ 96-well plate was sequenced on a separate single-read 150-cycle Illumina NextSeq 550 flow cell. The authors' analysis ran thus. The immunoSEQ output contained only junctional sequences without quality scores, so filtering could not match that applied to full-length reads. To assign V/J genes and CDR3, sequences were annotated against IMGT germline references using PyIR, a Python wrapper for IgBLAST v1.9. Reads were removed for weak V/J assignments (E-value above 1e-6), missing CDR3, stop codons, out-of-frame junctions, or ambiguous translated residues. A V3J clonotype was defined by an identical inferred V gene, J gene, and CDR3 amino acid sequence. To compute the percentage overlap between repertoires, the number of shared unique clonotypes was divided by the size of the smaller repertoire. Repertoire richness was assessed with RTK rarefaction, the Chao1 estimator, and Recon v2.1 estimates of unobserved clonotypes. Generation probabilities were computed with OLGA for all TCRbeta clonotypes obtained by the gDNA method from four donors. TCRdb limited this immuneACCESS table to in-frame rearrangements with V and J called. A share of clones is missing; checked studies link under half to unresolved V genes, and the rest is unexplained. V, J and clone size reflect that table, while D and trimming were determined from the DNA. The sample table records around 620,000 clones; approximately 95% of these occur just once. About 0.11% of the sample is taken by the ten largest.

Cut back by 0 bases and 5 bases, the V and J ends lie 16 bases apart. The CDR3 holds 16 amino acids from the cysteine to the phenylalanine. Only CDR3 DNA is held: 48 bases, read in frame from base 1. CDR1 and CDR2 are read off the germline V gene as LGHNA and YNFKEQ. CD8 naive samples consisted of CD45RO-negative cells that were positively selected for CCR7, yielding a CD45RA+CCR7+ population without TemRA cells. Healthy HIV-negative adults with no recently reported acute infections or vaccinations were included as donors. All donors were Caucasian adults living in Nashville, Tennessee, USA. After blood collection by leukapheresis, PBMCs were isolated using Ficoll-Histopaque density gradient centrifugation and then cryopreserved in the vapor phase of liquid nitrogen. Analytical flow cytometry was used to check the purity and quantity of each magnetically sorted T cell population. Genomic DNA was isolated from every sorted fraction and measured by UV absorbance on a Nanodrop 2000c.

Points the paper makes about the study in general: Pairwise subsampling indicated that sequencing depth was expected to affect the degree of clonotype sharing among donors. Naive subsets generally had larger estimated clonotype richness than memory subsets. Because the study included a small number of donors, the genetic and exposure-history diversity represented was limited. Even with the large sequencing depth, rarefaction of the sorted-subset datasets indicated that sequencing was incomplete. Approximately 5% of naive CD4, 3.5% of naive CD8, about 2.4% of memory CD4, and approximately 0.4% of memory CD8 clonotypes were shared across a few donors. Compared with non-shared clonotypes, the clonotypes found in all four sorted-subset donors had higher generation probabilities. Only blood was sampled, and tissue TCR repertoires likely differ from those in blood.

The sequence links TRBV4-2 to TRBJ2-5; the D gene is unclear. This TCR derives from a woman aged 25 to 39 in good health. The sample taken for sequencing was naive CD8+ T cells sorted from blood. This specimen's cell subset or site label, per the study, means: CD45RA+CCR7+. The DNA reads TGTGCCAGCAGCCAAGAGTCCCCCAGGTTCCAGGAGACCCAGTACTTC. It translates as CASSQESPRFQETQYF.